This entry lists 26 T cell receptor beta chains sequenced from one sample in a study of blood T cell repertoires in COVID-19. Profiled with immunoSEQ multiplex PCR; TCRdb holds only in-frame clones, not every one. The table has about 95,000 clones, roughly 76% seen once. Specimen: peripheral blood. These receptors were collected from a man older than 75 with COVID-19, enrolled during active disease.

The CDR3 spells CAISVSSGRGTGNEQFF. The CDR3 nucleotides read TGTGCCATCAGTGTGTCTAGCGGGAGAGGGACGGGCAATGAGCAGTTCTTC. This sequence joins TRBV10-3 and TRBJ2-1; 10 positions agree with TRBD2. CDR1 and CDR2 from the germline V gene are ENHRY and SYGVKD. The CDR3 runs to 17 residues. Trimming cost V 4 bases and J 6 bases; bases outside gene matches: 12.

This clone has more than one count but fewer than ten. The rearrangement joins TRBV3-1 (or the pseudogene TRBV3-2) to TRBJ1-2; D not certain. The CDR3 covers 14 residues. The germline CDR1 and CDR2 sequences are LGHDT and YNNKEL (reference sequence). Trimming cost V 1 base and J 4 bases, with 10 bases left between them. This CDR3 is CASSQGAQFYGYTF. CDR3 in DNA: TGTGCCAGCAGCCAAGGGGCACAGTTCTATGGCTACACCTTC.

The chain combines TRBV7-8 with TRBJ2-5; D ambiguous. The length of the CDR3 is 14 residues. The V gene's germline CDR1 is SGHVS and CDR2 FQNEAQ. Trimming cost V 5 bases and J 9 bases, with 19 bases left between them. The CDR3 DNA follows: TGTGCCAGCAGCCTGAGGTCGCCTCGGTCGGCCCAGTACTTC. Protein sequence: CASSLRSPRSAQYF.

This sequence joins TRBV29-1 and TRBJ2-4; D not certain. CDR3 length equals 14 residues. CDR1 and CDR2 (germline): SQVTM, ANQGSEA. Trimming pared 5 bases from V and 0 bases from J, leaving 11 bases between. The CDR3 DNA is TGCAGCGTTCGCACAGCTCTAGCCAAAAACATTCAGTACTTC. It yields the protein CSVRTALAKNIQYF.

The J gene is TRBJ1-4, the V gene TRBV5-6; 8 nucleotides line up with TRBD1. The CDR3 has 16 residues. V was clipped by 2 bases and J by 3 bases; unmatched bases: 6. CDR1 SGHDT and CDR2 YYEEEE come from the germline V gene. CDR3 coding DNA: TGTGCCAGCAGCTTTTCGGCGACAGGGGCTAATGAAAAACTGTTTTTT. It is translated as CASSFSATGANEKLFF.

The chain employs TRBV10-1 and TRBJ1-2; D possibly corresponds to TRBD1 (6 bases). CDR1 is WNHNN and CDR2 is SYGVQD in the germline V gene (reference sequence). V lost 3 bases and J lost 5, with 7 bases in between. This CDR3 region has 12 residues. For the CDR3, the DNA is TGCGCCAGCAGTGACACAGGGTATGGCTACACCTTC. Translation: CASSDTGYGYTF.

This clone was observed a single time. V gene TRBV4-3 combines with J gene TRBJ2-7; D is uncertain. Germline lookup yields CDR1 LGHNA and CDR2 YSLEER. There are 14 residues in the CDR3. The V end lost 2 bases, the J end lost 0 bases, and 8 bases lay between the germline ends. The CDR3: CASSQFLVSYEQYF. CDR3 nucleotides: TGCGCCAGCAGCCAATTCCTTGTCTCCTACGAGCAGTACTTC.

The V call is TRBV19, the J call TRBJ2-7; D perhaps matches TRBD1 (6 bases). Per germline, CDR1 LNHDA and CDR2 SQIVND (reference sequence). Trimming stripped 5 bases from V and 4 bases from J, with 18 bases between. There are 15 residues in the CDR3. CDR3 sequence: CASSRLLGQPYEQYF. In DNA form, the CDR3 reads TGTGCCAGTAGTCGTTTACTCGGACAGCCTTACGAGCAGTACTTC.

This clone was seen a few times. This chain links TRBV30 with TRBJ2-4; 10 positions agree with TRBD1. The J segment lost 6 bases and the V segment lost 3 bases, leaving 5 bases of the junction unmatched. Looked up from germline, CDR1 is GTSNPN and CDR2 is SVGIG (reference sequence). The CDR3 extends over 14 amino acids. CDR3 sequence: CAWSGQGEINIQYF. CDR3 sequence (DNA): TGTGCCTGGAGCGGACAGGGGGAGATAAACATTCAGTACTTC.

This clone has a handful of counts. V usage is TRBV19 and J usage is TRBJ1-6; tentatively, D is TRBD1 (5 bases). This CDR3 contains 15 residues. Trimming removed 3 bases at V and 8 bases at J, with 14 bases between. Germline V lookup: CDR1 LNHDA, CDR2 SQIVND (reference sequence). The CDR3 coding sequence is TGTGCCAGTAGTATGCAAGGGGCTCATGATTCACCCCTCCACTTT. Translated, it gives CASSMQGAHDSPLHF.

The chain combines TRBV5-1 with TRBJ2-7; a weak D match, TRBD1 (7 bases). Germline CDR1 reads SGHRS; CDR2 reads YFSETQ. V lost 0 bases, J lost 2 bases, and 21 bases lay in between. The CDR3 loop spans 18 amino acids. The CDR3 reads CASSLAVGGGTTTYEQYF. The CDR3 nucleotides read TGCGCCAGCAGCTTGGCAGTAGGGGGCGGGACAACTACCTACGAGCAGTACTTC.

The chain employs TRBV5-4 and TRBJ2-5, with 7 bases identical to TRBD1. J lost 3 bases, V lost 2 bases, and 4 bases had no gene match. CDR3 length: 14 amino acids. Germline loops: CDR1 SGHNT, CDR2 YYREEE (reference sequence). CDR3 amino acids: CASSLDRAKETQYF. CDR3 in DNA: TGTGCCAGCAGCTTAGACAGGGCCAAAGAGACCCAGTACTTC.

V usage is TRBV4-3 and J usage is TRBJ2-3; D remains ambiguous. V was trimmed by 3 bases and J by 2 bases, leaving 6 bases between them. Per germline, CDR1 LGHNA and CDR2 YSLEER. The length of the CDR3 is 13 residues. CDR3 protein: CASSHPNTDTQYF. CDR3 DNA: TGCGCCAGCAGCCACCCCAACACAGATACGCAGTATTTT.

The chain links TRBV27 to TRBJ2-5, with D possibly TRBD1 on 6 matching bases. The CDR3 runs 15 residues. V lost 4 bases and J 5 bases, leaving 17 bases between the germline ends. Looked up from germline, CDR1 is MNHEY and CDR2 is SMNVEV (reference sequence). CDR3 region: CASSSEKTGLETQYF. In DNA, the CDR3 is TGTGCCAGCAGTTCGGAAAAAACAGGGCTTGAGACCCAGTACTTC.

V usage is TRBV27 and J usage is TRBJ2-1; D is possibly TRBD1 (6 bases). Germline CDR1 and CDR2: MNHEY and SMNVEV (reference sequence). The CDR3 contains 16 residues. V was clipped by 8 bases and J by 8 bases, with 25 bases between them. In nucleotides, the CDR3 is TGTGCCAGCGGAACTTACGACAGGAGTCCTTGGGATGAGCAGTTCTTC. Translation: CASGTYDRSPWDEQFF.

This clone was seen more than once but under ten times. V gene TRBV2 combines with J gene TRBJ1-6; D not certain. V lost 2 bases and J lost 0, with 8 bases in between. The CDR3 loop spans 16 amino acids. In germline, CDR1 is SNHLY, CDR2 FYNNEI. The CDR3 region is CASSEFRGSYNSPLHF. DNA for the CDR3: TGTGCCAGCAGTGAATTCCGCGGCTCCTATAATTCACCCCTCCACTTT.

This chain uses TRBV7-2 with TRBJ1-6; TRBD1 matches at 9 bases. The J segment lost 5 bases and the V segment lost 2 bases, leaving 4 bases of the junction unmatched. Germline V gene sequence: CDR1 SGHTA, CDR2 FQGNSA. The CDR3 is 16 residues long. CDR3 amino acids: CASSLYRGRNNSPLHF. CDR3 nucleotides: TGTGCCAGCAGCTTATACAGGGGGCGAAATAATTCACCCCTCCACTTT. The full variable domain, its missing parts supplied by reference TRBV7-2 and TRBJ1-6, is GAGVSQSPSNKVTEKGKDVELRCDPISGHTALYWYRQSLGQGLEFLIYFQGNSAPDKSGLPSDRFSAERTGGSVSTLTIQRTQQEDSAVYLCASSLYRGRNNSPLHFGNGTRLTVT.

This chain links TRBV28 with TRBJ1-1; unclear D gene. The germline V and J ends were trimmed by 5 bases and 3 bases, with 16 bases remaining between them. The CDR3 loop spans 15 amino acids. CDR1 is MDHEN and CDR2 is SYDVKM in the germline V gene. The CDR3 is CASSRRLTWDTEAFF. CDR3 coding DNA: TGTGCCAGCAGTCGAAGACTCACTTGGGACACTGAAGCTTTCTTT.

The sample holds one count of this clone. The chain joins TRBV7-2 to TRBJ1-5; no clear D. This CDR3 is built from 15 residues. The V gene's germline CDR1 is SGHTA and CDR2 FQGNSA. V was clipped by 2 bases and J by 0 bases, with 8 bases between them. Here the CDR3 reads CASSLSPLSNQPQHF. The CDR3 DNA sequence: TGTGCCAGCAGCTTAAGCCCCCTTAGCAATCAGCCCCAGCATTTT.

This clone was picked up a small number of times. The J gene is TRBJ2-3, the V gene TRBV7-2, with 9 nucleotides matching TRBD2. The junction had 17 bases not matched to a gene; V was cut back by 5 bases and J by 2 bases. The V gene's germline CDR1 is SGHTA and CDR2 FQGNSA. The CDR3 consists of 19 residues. CDR3 protein: CASSPFIGSGGRITDTQYF. CDR3 in DNA: TGTGCCAGCAGCCCTTTTATAGGAAGCGGGGGGCGGATCACAGATACGCAGTATTTT.

A single count supports this clone. The genes are TRBV7-9 and TRBJ1-2; D possibly corresponds to TRBD1 (6 bases). The CDR3 consists of 15 residues. The V end lost 5 bases, the J end lost 2 bases, and 15 bases lay between the germline ends. Germline V lookup: CDR1 SEHNR, CDR2 FQNEAQ (reference sequence). The CDR3 protein is CASSAPHRENYGYTF. For the CDR3, the DNA is TGTGCCAGCAGCGCGCCCCACAGGGAGAACTATGGCTACACCTTC. The full variable domain, its missing parts supplied by reference TRBV7-9 and TRBJ1-2, is DTGVSQNPRHKITKRGQNVTFRCDPISEHNRLYWYRQTLGQGPEFLTYFQNEAQLEKSRLLSDRFSAERPKGSFSTLEIQRTEQGDSAMYLCASSAPHRENYGYTFGSGTRLTVV.

The chain is built from TRBV9 and TRBJ2-1; D is unresolved. Trimming cost V 4 bases and J 6 bases, with 20 bases left between them. The germline CDR1 and CDR2 sequences are SGDLS and YYNGEE. This CDR3 spans 16 amino acids. The CDR3 region has the DNA TGTGCCAGCAGCCCGACGTCGCGGAACCGTCTCAATGAGCAGTTCTTC. It is translated as CASSPTSRNRLNEQFF.

This sequence joins TRBV24-1 and TRBJ2-1, with D perhaps TRBD1 (5 bases). There are 13 residues in the CDR3. The germline V and J ends were trimmed by 2 bases and 12 bases, with 13 bases remaining between them. The germline V gene has CDR1 KGHDR and CDR2 SFDVKD. CDR3 bases: TGTGCCACCAGTGATTCCAGGGTTATCGGGCAGTTCTTC. Protein product: CATSDSRVIGQFF.

The chain joins TRBV3-1 (or the pseudogene TRBV3-2) to TRBJ2-3; a weak D match, TRBD2 (6 bases). The CDR3 loop spans 13 amino acids. Germline V lookup: CDR1 LGHDT, CDR2 YNNKEL (reference sequence). The germline V and J ends were trimmed by 3 bases and 6 bases, with 10 bases remaining between them. In DNA, the CDR3 is TGTGCCAGCAGCCAGACTAGAGCGGATACGCAGTATTTT. Amino acids: CASSQTRADTQYF.

This clone has more than one count but fewer than ten. The chain uses TRBV19 and TRBJ1-1; tentatively, D is TRBD1 (5 bases). Trimming pared 2 bases from V and 1 base from J, leaving 11 bases between. CDR3 size: 15 residues. From germline, CDR1 is LNHDA and CDR2 SQIVND (reference sequence). CDR3 in amino acids: CASSITGAENTEAFF. The CDR3 bases are TGTGCCAGTAGTATAACAGGCGCTGAGAACACTGAAGCTTTCTTT.

CDR3 amino acids: CASIPNRYYGYTF. CDR3 in DNA: TGTGCCAGCATCCCGAACAGGTACTATGGCTACACCTTC. This chain uses TRBV6-5 with TRBJ1-2, with D possibly TRBD1 on 5 matching bases. Germline assignment: CDR1 MNHEY and CDR2 SVGAGI. Trimming stripped 7 bases from V and 3 bases from J, with 12 bases between. The CDR3 extends over 13 amino acids.